The text below deals with one T cell receptor beta chain. The clone's antigen remains unknown. It has no much larger one-base neighbor in the sample; base qualities were not kept. This entry belongs to a study of shared clonotypes between healthy human individuals (dated by TCRdb to 2020 to 2021). Background for the entire study: A few men and a couple of women, aged 18 to 49 years, made up the cohort. Different laboratories and diverse techniques were used to prepare libraries and sequence TCR repertoires, to increase sequencing depth and limit assay-specific biases. Per donor, leukapheresis produced somewhere between about 0.85 and 9.5 billion PBMCs. Per donor, three plates each were used for CD4 naive and CD4 memory, two for CD8 naive, and one for CD8 memory. The study deeply sequenced blood TCR repertoires of five healthy adults to estimate repertoire size and the extent of clonotype sharing between individuals.

For the CD8 naive samples, CD45RO-negative cells were positively selected for CCR7, yielding a CD45RA+CCR7+ population from which TemRA cells were excluded. The donors were healthy, HIV-negative adults with no recently reported acute infections or vaccinations. Every donor was a Caucasian adult living in Nashville, Tennessee, USA. After blood collection by leukapheresis, PBMCs were isolated using Ficoll-Histopaque density gradient centrifugation and then cryopreserved in the vapor phase of liquid nitrogen. Analytical flow cytometry was used to check the purity and quantity of each magnetically sorted T cell population. Genomic DNA was isolated from every sorted fraction and measured by UV absorbance on a Nanodrop 2000c. On the study overall, not on this receptor specifically: Naive subsets generally had larger estimated clonotype richness than memory subsets did. Sampling was limited to blood, and TCR repertoires in tissue likely differ from TCR repertoires in blood. Incomplete sequencing was indicated by rarefaction of sorted-subset datasets, despite the large sequencing depth. When a handful of donors were compared, the shared fraction of clonotypes was about 5% for naive CD4, 3.5% for naive CD8, roughly 2.5% for memory CD4, and 0.4% for memory CD8. Because the study included only a small number of donors, the genetic and exposure-history diversity represented was limited. Pairwise subsampling led to the expectation that sequencing depth would affect the degree of clonotype sharing among donors. Clonotypes shared by all four sorted-subset donors showed higher generation probabilities than non-shared clonotypes.

Using the deep immunoSEQ assay, TCR CDR3 regions were amplified from genomic DNA by multiplex PCR. For each cell subset, the extracted genomic DNA was distributed evenly across all wells of several immunoSEQ 96-well plates, and each plate served as one replicate. For sorted subsets, approximately 200 ng of genomic DNA, equivalent to 30,000 or so T cell genomes, went into each replicate PCR. Purified libraries were measured with a Qubit 3.0 fluorometer, size-checked on a Bioanalyzer 2100, and measured again with the KAPA Library Quantification kit. A separate single-read 150-cycle Illumina NextSeq 550 flow cell was used to sequence each immunoSEQ 96-well plate. In the paper's pipeline: The immunoSEQ output contained only junctional sequences without quality scores, so filtering could not match that applied to full-length reads. Sequences were annotated with PyIR, a Python wrapper for IgBLAST v1.9, using IMGT germline references to assign V/J genes and CDR3. Any read was removed if the V/J assignment was weak (E-value above 1e-6), the CDR3 was missing, or the read contained stop codons, out-of-frame junctions, or ambiguous translated residues. A V3J clonotype was defined by an identical inferred V gene, J gene, and CDR3 amino acid sequence. To compute the percentage overlap between repertoires, the number of shared unique clonotypes was divided by the size of the smaller repertoire. RTK rarefaction, the Chao1 estimator, and Recon v2.1 estimates of unobserved clonotypes were used to assess repertoire richness. OLGA was used to compute generation probabilities for all TCRbeta clonotypes that the gDNA method yielded from a few donors. In its TCRdb copy, this immuneACCESS table keeps in-frame sequences only and misses some clones. Where compared with another copy, unresolved V genes explain less than half of these, and the others have no known cause. The DNA was the basis for D and trimming; V, J and clone size are from that table. This sample comprises roughly 2 million clones, roughly 94% of them detected only once. About 1.1% of the sample comes from the top ten.

CDR1 and CDR2, per the germline V gene, are SGHVS and FNYEAQ. Taken from cysteine to phenylalanine, the CDR3 has 16 residues. Solely the CDR3 DNA is kept, with 48 bases framed from the first base. The junction carries 16 bases between V and J, which are trimmed by 0 bases and 6 bases respectively. The clonotype comes from a man younger than 35 in good health. This sequence uses TRBV7-6 and TRBJ2-3; the D region possibly corresponds to TRBD2 (6 bases align). Sequenced: naive CD8+ T cells sorted from blood. The label giving this sample's cell subset or site can be read as: CD45RA+CCR7+. The DNA sequence is as follows: TGTGCCAGCAGCTTAGCGACCGGGGGACCCCCCGATACGCAGTATTTT. This yields the protein CASSLATGGPPDTQYF.